The T cell receptor beta chain described here comes from a study of blood T cell repertoires in COVID-19 (dated by TCRdb to about 2020). For the study in its entirety: Samples from collaborators originated in the United States, Italy and Spain and spanned both the acute and convalescent phases of COVID-19. The material from the prospective study consisted of cDNA or gDNA derived from T cells, B-cell-depleted T cells, or PBMCs. The dataset comprised deeply sampled blood TCRbeta repertoires from subjects exposed to, actively infected with, or recovered from COVID-19. The repertoires were released in a freely available public database meant as a resource for research on the immune response to SARS-CoV-2. Samples came from the ongoing ImmuneRACE study (first 160 participants) plus 1,254 subjects from 6 global collaborators. A de-identified subject ID, COVID-19 status, age in years and sex were almost always included in the sample metadata. Where available, HLA class I and class II types were obtained from metadata supplied by the sample provider rather than from assay-based typing. Overall study outcomes, separate from this receptor: The quantity of clinical and demographic metadata differed by source and by participant and was supplied without curation.

In the prospective study, participants were 18 to 89 years old, resided in 25 or so geographic areas of the United States, and were enrolled through a virtual design. To assign participants to cohorts, the prospective study relied on clinical history that participants themselves reported in a screening survey and a study questionnaire. ImmuneRACE Cohort 3 recovered participants were defined by two consecutive negative NP/OP PCR tests, healthcare professional clearance, or symptom resolution. Each participant in the prospective study had whole blood, serum and a nasopharyngeal or oropharyngeal swab collected by mobile phlebotomists. Over a roughly two-month period, participants in the prospective study had the option of providing additional blood draws and questionnaires. Prospective study blood samples were shipped either frozen or at room temperature before DNA extraction. The immunoSEQ Assay, a bias-controlled multiplex PCR, was used to amplify TCRbeta CDR3 regions from genomic DNA. In the authors' own workflow: Nucleated cell counts per sample were estimated from amplification of reference gene primers within the assay. To quantify the absolute abundance of each unique TCRbeta CDR3 rearrangement, sequence reads were collapsed and filtered. Productive Simpson clonality was computed per sample as the square root of Simpson's diversity index over productive rearrangements. Entries here come from immuneACCESS through TCRdb and include only in-frame sequences with V and J called. Some clones fail to appear in such tables; in the studies checked, an unresolved V gene covers under half of the shortfall, and the cause of the remainder is unknown. Clone size and the V and J calls come from that table; the DNA yielded D and trimming. In this sample the table shows a few hundred thousand clones, approximately 90% of which occur a single time. Around 4% of the sample is held by the ten biggest clonotypes.

V is pruned by 5 bases and J by 0 bases, leaving 4 bases of the junction without a gene match. Taken from cysteine to phenylalanine, the CDR3 has 15 residues. Only the CDR3 part of the read is kept: 45 bases, read in frame from the first base. The germline V gene (reference sequence) provides CDR1 LNHDA and CDR2 SQIVND. On this clone: What antigen it recognizes has not been identified. The sample holds no much larger clone one base away, and base qualities are not on file. This specimen includes other DNA sequences encoding the same CDR3.

The chain joins TRBV19 to TRBJ1-3, with 7 middle bases fitting TRBD1. This receptor was identified in a woman under 40 who had recovered from COVID-19. The sample comprised PBMCs or T cells enriched from blood (not recorded which). The CDR3 is CASSPRTGSGNTIYF. The DNA is as follows: TGTGCCAGTAGTCCCCGGACAGGCTCTGGAAACACCATATATTTT.